These 30 T cell receptor beta chains came from one sample sequenced in a study of blood T cells in healthy people across ages. Alongside a J-beta primer mix, a sample-barcoded 5' primer served in a second PCR lasting roughly 6 to 11 cycles. Via MiXCR, TCRdb re-called the 5' RACE reads, giving one row per CDR3 protein. The data contain 1 million or so distinct CDR3 sequences, 25% of them singletons. The same data also went into a second study, on T cells of mothers and their children.

Sequences were obtained from blood. The receptors originated from a girl aged 2 to 9 in good health.

The chain links TRBV9 to TRBJ2-7; 7 bases agree with TRBD1. V lost 2 bases to trimming and J lost 3 bases; unmatched junction nucleotides: 5. The CDR3 has 14 residues. Germline V gives CDR1 SGDLS, CDR2 YYNGEE. CDR3 nucleotide sequence: TGTGCCAGCAGCGTGGGAGACAGGGTCTACGAGCAGTACTTC. Translating gives CASSVGDRVYEQYF.

J is TRBJ2-3 and V is TRBV7-8; 8 bases fit TRBD1. The length of the CDR3 is 15 residues. Germline trimming cut 1 base from V and 3 bases from J; bases unmatched to any gene: 3. Germline CDR1 reads SGHVS; CDR2 reads FQNEAQ. The CDR3 DNA sequence: TGTGCCAGCAGCTTAGATCGGGACAGGACAGATACGCAGTATTTT. Translating gives CASSLDRDRTDTQYF.

Only a few counts were recorded for this clonotype. The V call is TRBV24-1, the J call TRBJ2-1; D remains unclear. Germline CDR1 reads KGHDR; CDR2 reads SFDVKD. CDR3 length: 14 amino acids. Trimming stripped 6 bases from V and 6 bases from J, with 14 bases between. The chain's CDR3 is CATSLGSHRNEQFF. The CDR3 coding sequence is TGTGCCACCAGTCTCGGCTCTCATCGCAATGAGCAGTTCTTC.

V usage is TRBV28 and J usage is TRBJ2-5, with D perhaps matching TRBD1 (6 bases). The CDR3 runs to 15 residues. V shed 0 bases and J shed 5 bases, with 13 bases lying between them. Germline CDR1 reads MDHEN; CDR2 reads SYDVKM. The CDR3 here is CASSLWSQGHETQYF. As DNA, the CDR3 is TGTGCCAGCAGTTTATGGTCACAGGGACACGAGACCCAGTACTTC.

This clonotype showed up many times. The junction and the germline gene differ at one end; a read error may be behind it. The V and J genes are TRBV5-1 and TRBJ2-3, with D tentatively TRBD2 (6 bases). CDR1 is SGHRS, CDR2 YFSETQ, per germline. The CDR3 length is 14 residues. The CDR3 spells CASSLGGTTDTQYF. CDR3 in DNA: TGTGCCAGCAGCTTGGGGGGAACCACAGATACGCAGTATTTT.

This clonotype was counted only a few times. The junction and the germline gene differ at one end; a read error may be behind it. The gene calls are TRBV10-3 and TRBJ2-5, with 7 nucleotides matching TRBD2. There are 13 residues in the CDR3. The V gene's germline CDR1 is ENHRY and CDR2 SYGVKD. The CDR3 nucleotides are TGTGCCATCAGTGGGGGACTATCAGAGACCCAGTGCTTC. It specifies CAISGGLSETQCF.

This clonotype was observed a few times. The chain links TRBV28 to TRBJ2-7; TRBD1 might be the D (5 bases). V was cut by 8 bases and J by 9 bases, with 17 bases left in between. Germline V CDR1 and CDR2: MDHEN, SYDVKM. CDR3 size: 12 residues. CDR3 sequence: CASQGPRGSQYF. DNA of the CDR3: TGTGCCAGCCAAGGCCCTAGGGGTTCGCAGTACTTC.

This clonotype was counted a few times. The V call is TRBV5-1, the J call TRBJ2-5; no definite D call. Germline CDR1 SGHRS, CDR2 YFSETQ. V was shortened by 4 bases and J by 5 bases, with 15 bases between the two germline ends. CDR3 length equals 14 residues. The CDR3 spells CASSPDPRRETQYF. The CDR3 DNA sequence: TGCGCCAGCAGCCCGGACCCCCGTCGGGAGACCCAGTACTTC.

The chain employs TRBV5-1 and TRBJ2-7; TRBD2 matches at 7 bases. Germline V gene lookup returns CDR1 SGHRS and CDR2 YFSETQ. There are 15 residues in the CDR3. V trimming: 2 bases; J trimming: 2 bases; junction bases outside the gene matches: 7. CDR3 sequence reads: CASSFRAGDAYEQYF. The CDR3 DNA follows: TGCGCCAGCAGCTTTCGGGCGGGAGATGCCTACGAGCAGTACTTC. The variable domain in full, with the rest retrieved from reference TRBV5-1 and TRBJ2-7, is KAGVTQTPRYLIKTRGQQVTLSCSPISGHRSVSWYQQTPGQGLQFLFEYFSETQRNKGNFPGRFSGRQFSNSRSEMNVSTLELGDSALYLCASSFRAGDAYEQYFGPGTRLTVT.

The chain employs TRBV24-1 and TRBJ1-2; D is uncertain. Trimming removed 4 bases at V and 7 bases at J, with 15 bases between. The germline V gene has CDR1 KGHDR and CDR2 SFDVKD. The CDR3 is 14 amino acids. The CDR3 DNA is TGTGCCACCAGTGACCCATCACGAATCTGTGGCTACACCTTC. This gives the protein CATSDPSRICGYTF.

The chain combines TRBV21-1 with TRBJ2-1. TRBV21-1 is termed a pseudogene. CDR3 length: 11 amino acids. CDR3 sequence reads: CASSNYHEQFF. For the CDR3, the DNA is TGTGCCAGCAGCAATTATCATGAGCAGTTCTTC.

This clonotype was detected a few times. An end of the junction differs from the germline gene, which may be a read error. The rearrangement uses TRBV24-1 and TRBJ2-5; 10 bases are shared with TRBD2. The J call may be mistaken, given a closer DNA end match to TRBJ2-1. This CDR3 has 16 residues. Germline assignment: CDR1 KGHDR and CDR2 SFDVKD. CDR3 protein: CATSDTSGISHNEQFF. The CDR3 region has the DNA TGTGCCACCAGTGATACTAGCGGGATCTCCCACAATGAGCAGTTCTTC.

The genes are TRBV7-2 and TRBJ1-5, with D perhaps TRBD1 (6 bases). Per the germline V gene, CDR1 is SGHTA and CDR2 is FQGNSA. Trimming took off 6 bases at V and 5 bases at J, with 14 bases between the two ends. The CDR3 totals 14 residues. The CDR3 DNA follows: TGTGCCAGCAGTCCCCGGACAGATCATCAGCCCCAGCATTTT. Translating it yields CASSPRTDHQPQHF.

This clonotype occurred a few times. DNA for the CDR3: TGCGCCAGCAGCGAACAGGGGGGATGGACTGAAGCTTTCTTT. This gives the protein CASSEQGGWTEAFF. The chain employs TRBV5-1 and TRBJ1-1, with 8 bases aligning to TRBD1. The CDR3 runs to 14 residues. V shed 4 bases, J shed 5 bases, and the junction held 7 bases outside the gene matches. Germline CDR1 reads SGHRS; CDR2 reads YFSETQ.

This clonotype was seen once. The chain employs TRBV7-2 and TRBJ2-2; no reliable D call. Germline CDR1 is SGHTA and CDR2 is FQGNSA. V was cut by 1 base and J by 3 bases, with 6 bases left in between. The CDR3 covers 14 residues. DNA for the CDR3: TGTGCCAGCAGCTTAGACTACTACACCGGGGAGCTGTTTTTT. Encoded protein: CASSLDYYTGELFF.

CDR3 bases: TGTGCCAGCAGCCAAGGGCCCGAACCATACAATGAGCAGTTCTTC. It translates to CASSQGPEPYNEQFF. V and J are TRBV4-2 and TRBJ2-7, with D unclear. The DNA end is a closer match to TRBJ2-1, so the J assignment may be wrong. Germline CDR1 LGHNA, CDR2 YNFKEQ. The CDR3 sequence is 15 residues long.

This clonotype was seen more than once but under ten times. The V and J genes are TRBV29-1 and TRBJ1-1, with D possibly TRBD1 on 5 matching bases. The CDR3 is made up of 14 amino acids. With 5 bases removed from V and 0 bases from J, the gap between germline ends came to 13 bases. CDR1 SQVTM and CDR2 ANQGSEA come from the germline V gene. The CDR3 DNA reads as TGCAGCGTTTTGGGACTGGCGGTGAACACTGAAGCTTTCTTT. It yields the protein CSVLGLAVNTEAFF.

The V gene is TRBV12-3 or TRBV12-4, the J gene TRBJ2-4; 8 positions match TRBD2. J gave up 2 bases and V 2 bases, and 5 bases lay outside the gene matches. The CDR3 is 16 residues long. The CDR3 here is CASSLLGLESKNIQYF. The CDR3 DNA reads as TGTGCCAGCAGTTTATTGGGACTAGAGTCCAAAAACATTCAGTACTTC.

This rearrangement joins TRBV12-3 or TRBV12-4 to TRBJ2-7, with D maybe TRBD2 (6 bases). Trimming shortened V by 11 bases and J by 5 bases, and 10 bases separated the two germline ends. This CDR3 comprises 10 residues. CDR3 sequence (DNA): TGTGCCCGGAGGGTCCACGAGCAGTACTTC. Protein product: CARRVHEQYF.

The rearrangement uses TRBV6-6 and TRBJ2-2; D is ambiguous. Germline values: CDR1 MNHNY, CDR2 SVGAGI (reference sequence). The V and J ends lost 2 bases and 1 base respectively, with 11 bases between them. The CDR3 consists of 16 residues. CDR3 sequence: CASSYSEVLNTGELFF. Here the CDR3 DNA reads TGTGCCAGCAGTTACAGCGAGGTCTTGAACACCGGGGAGCTGTTTTTT.

In this sample, this clonotype turned up once. A read error may produce the germline difference seen at one junction end. The gene calls are TRBV11-3 and TRBJ2-5; perhaps TRBD2 as D (6 bases). The germline gives CDR1 SGHNT, CDR2 YENEEA. The CDR3 extends over 15 amino acids. In DNA form, the CDR3 reads TGTGCCAACAGCTTAGATCTTTGGGGGGAAGAGACCCAGTACTTC. The encoded protein is CANSLDLWGEETQYF.

This clonotype has just a few counts. The J gene is TRBJ1-2, the V gene TRBV15; 7 nucleotides agree with TRBD1. V lost 0 bases, J lost 4 bases, and 5 bases stayed unmatched. The length of the CDR3 is 15 residues. Germline-derived CDR1 and CDR2 are LNHNV and YYDKDF (reference sequence). The CDR3 region has the DNA TGTGCCACCAGCAGAGATGAGGGGGCGGTCTATGGCTACACCTTC. This sequence encodes CATSRDEGAVYGYTF.

This clonotype has just a few counts. The V gene is TRBV28, the J gene TRBJ1-4; tentatively, D is TRBD1 (5 bases). This CDR3 spans 16 amino acids. Between the trimmed V and J ends, which lost 4 bases and 0 bases, there was a span of 12 bases. Germline CDR1 and CDR2: MDHEN and SYDVKM. Here the CDR3 DNA reads TGTGCCAGCAGTTCCTCCAGGGATGCAACTAATGAAAAACTGTTTTTT. Translation gives CASSSSRDATNEKLFF.

The rearrangement uses TRBV7-8 and TRBJ2-1; 7 bases match TRBD2. The V gene's germline CDR1 is SGHVS and CDR2 FQNEAQ. Trimming at V came to 0 bases and at J to 8 bases, leaving 4 bases not matched to a gene. The CDR3 is 14 amino acids. In DNA form, the CDR3 reads TGTGCCAGCAGCTTAGCGGGGACTATGTATGAGCAGTTCTTC. It specifies CASSLAGTMYEQFF.

The gene calls are TRBV9 and TRBJ1-2; D perhaps matches TRBD1 (6 bases). CDR1 and CDR2 (germline): SGDLS, YYNGEE. The CDR3 length is 14 residues. V shed 3 bases and J shed 4 bases, with 13 bases lying between them. The DNA of the CDR3 is TGTGCCAGCAGCGCCCGACAGGTACCCTATGGCTACACCTTC. Translating it yields CASSARQVPYGYTF.

This clonotype was seen ten or more times. The chain couples TRBV4-3 to TRBJ2-1; 8 nucleotides agree with TRBD1. Germline assignment: CDR1 LGHNA and CDR2 YSLEER. The CDR3 runs 15 residues. The trim removed 0 bases at V and 10 bases at J, leaving 8 bases unmatched. The CDR3 sequence: CASSQDGTGFGEQFF. The CDR3 DNA sequence: TGCGCCAGCAGCCAAGATGGGACAGGTTTCGGGGAGCAGTTCTTC.

The DNA for the CDR3 is TGTGCCAGCAGTTTCGCGGGACAGGGGAGGGGAAACTATGGCTACACCTTC. Its translation: CASSFAGQGRGNYGYTF. This chain connects TRBV28 to TRBJ1-2; 10 bases are shared with TRBD1. CDR1 is MDHEN and CDR2 is SYDVKM in the germline V gene. CDR3 size: 17 residues. J lost 2 bases, V lost 3 bases, and 9 bases had no gene match.

The rearrangement links TRBV21-1 to TRBJ2-1; TRBD2 is the table's D call, not checked against the DNA. TRBV21-1 constitutes a pseudogene. The CDR3 length is 17 residues. The CDR3 here is CASSTGGRFPSYNEQFF. CDR3 in DNA: TGTGCCAGCAGCACAGGGGGGAGGTTCCCTTCTTACAATGAGCAGTTCTTC.

This rearrangement joins TRBV5-6 to TRBJ2-1; D perhaps matches TRBD1 (6 bases). Germline V gives CDR1 SGHDT, CDR2 YYEEEE. V shed 5 bases and J shed 9 bases, with 15 bases lying between them. This CDR3 region has 13 residues. For the CDR3, the DNA is TGTGCCAGCAGAAATGCAGGGGACACTGAGCAGTTCTTC. Translation gives CASRNAGDTEQFF.

The rearrangement uses TRBV12-5 and TRBJ2-5; D is uncertain. V lost 0 bases and J 5 bases, leaving 13 bases between the germline ends. CDR1 is LGHNT and CDR2 is FRNRAP in the germline V gene. The CDR3 contains 15 residues. The CDR3: CASGLVLKGLETQYF. CDR3 coding DNA: TGTGCTAGTGGTTTGGTACTAAAGGGCTTGGAGACCCAGTACTTC.